The 22 T cell receptor beta chains presented below share a single source sample, sequenced in a study of neoadjuvant anti-PD-1 for oral cavity cancer. Data came from immunoSEQ multiplex PCR; TCRdb stores just in-frame clones and leaves some out. The top ten hold around 3.3% of the sample, which has several thousand clones, 76% seen once. The sample consisted of PBMCs, taken before nivolumab (anti-PD-1) treatment. The source of these receptors is a person aged 40 to 85 with oral cavity squamous cell carcinoma.

This sequence joins TRBV29-1 and TRBJ1-1, with TRBD1 matching over 9 bases. The CDR3 totals 12 residues. The junction had 9 bases not matched to a gene; V was cut back by 5 bases and J by 11 bases. The germline V gene encodes CDR1 SQVTM and CDR2 ANQGSEA. CDR3: CSVLTGGDGAFF. The DNA for the CDR3 is TGCAGCGTTCTGACAGGGGGAGATGGGGCTTTCTTT.

The rearrangement links TRBV2 to TRBJ2-3, with 7 bases matching TRBD2. Trimming cost V 4 bases and J 3 bases; bases outside gene matches: 7. Germline lookup yields CDR1 SNHLY and CDR2 FYNNEI. The CDR3 spans 15 residues. CDR3 sequence reads: CASSGAGVLTDTQYF. In DNA, the CDR3 is TGTGCCAGCAGTGGTGCGGGGGTGTTAACAGATACGCAGTATTTT.

In this sample, this clone turned up once. The chain couples TRBV5-1 to TRBJ2-5; D is undetermined. Germline V gene lookup returns CDR1 SGHRS and CDR2 YFSETQ. The CDR3 sequence is 12 residues long. V gave up 0 bases and J gave up 2 bases, with 2 bases separating them. The chain's CDR3 is CASSLEQETQYF. CDR3 coding DNA: TGCGCCAGCAGCTTGGAACAAGAGACCCAGTACTTC.

This clone was detected a few times. The chain recombines TRBV25-1 with TRBJ1-6; D is unresolved. The V gene lost 5 bases and the J gene lost 7 bases, with 12 bases spanning the gap. The CDR3 length is 14 residues. Germline values: CDR1 MGHDK, CDR2 SYGVNS. The CDR3: CASSLGYPNSPLHF. Here the CDR3 DNA reads TGTGCCAGCAGTTTGGGGTACCCCAATTCACCCCTCCACTTT.

This rearrangement joins TRBV7-9 to TRBJ1-5; tentative D call: TRBD1 (6 bases). The germline V gene encodes CDR1 SEHNR and CDR2 FQNEAQ (reference sequence). The ends were cut back, 5 bases at V and 3 bases at J, with 11 bases in the middle. The length of the CDR3 is 14 residues. The CDR3 coding sequence is TGTGCCAGCAGCCCCGACAGGATCAATCAGCCCCAGCATTTT. Translated, it gives CASSPDRINQPQHF.

The chain recombines TRBV5-1 with TRBJ2-5, with 10 positions matching TRBD1. The CDR3 totals 15 residues. The germline gives CDR1 SGHRS, CDR2 YFSETQ. V shed 0 bases, J shed 4 bases, and the junction held 3 bases outside the gene matches. The CDR3 spells CASSLGTGGAETQYF. The CDR3 coding sequence is TGCGCCAGCAGCTTGGGGACAGGGGGGGCAGAGACCCAGTACTTC.

The chain joins TRBV6-4 to TRBJ2-3, with 8 bases identical to TRBD1. The junction had 1 base not matched to a gene; V was cut back by 4 bases and J by 1 base. Germline assignment: CDR1 MRHNA and CDR2 SNTAGT. This CDR3 contains 14 residues. In DNA, the CDR3 is TGTGCCAGCAGTGGGGGACAGGGCACAGATACGCAGTATTTT. Protein sequence: CASSGGQGTDTQYF.

This clone turned up a few times. The V gene is TRBV7-2, the J gene TRBJ1-5, with D unresolved. V was clipped by 1 base and J by 7 bases, with 11 bases between them. CDR1 and CDR2 from the germline V gene are SGHTA and FQGNSA. CDR3 length: 14 residues. DNA of the CDR3: TGTGCCAGCAGCTTAGGAGGCGGGGTCCAGCCCCAGCATTTT. Translated: CASSLGGGVQPQHF.

V usage is TRBV5-1 and J usage is TRBJ1-1; 9 positions match TRBD1. The J segment lost 0 bases and the V segment lost 4 bases, leaving 4 bases of the junction unmatched. The CDR3 runs to 15 residues. Germline CDR1 SGHRS, CDR2 YFSETQ. CDR3 region: CASSRDRGLNTEAFF. The CDR3 coding sequence is TGCGCCAGCAGCCGTGACAGGGGGTTGAACACTGAAGCTTTCTTT.

The chain combines TRBV7-2 with TRBJ2-1, with 10 positions matching TRBD2. The CDR3 has 14 residues. V dropped 4 bases and J dropped 7; count of bases not matched to a gene: 4. Per germline, CDR1 SGHTA and CDR2 FQGNSA. The CDR3 sequence: CASSSERGGNEQFF. CDR3 nucleotides: TGTGCCAGCAGCTCCGAGCGGGGGGGTAATGAGCAGTTCTTC. The entire variable domain, with the rest obtained from reference TRBV7-2 and TRBJ2-1, is as follows: GAGVSQSPSNKVTEKGKDVELRCDPISGHTALYWYRQSLGQGLEFLIYFQGNSAPDKSGLPSDRFSAERTGGSVSTLTIQRTQQEDSAVYLCASSSERGGNEQFFGPGTRLTVL.

This clone has more than one count but fewer than ten. The rearrangement uses TRBV4-1 and TRBJ1-5, with a possible D match to TRBD1 (6 bases). The CDR3 sequence is 17 residues long. Germline CDR1 and CDR2: MGHRA and YSYEKL. V lost 2 bases to trimming and J lost 2 bases, with 16 bases between them. The DNA of the CDR3 is TGCGCCAGCAGCCAAAGGGGGGGAGGGGATGGCAATCAGCCCCAGCATTTT. Translation: CASSQRGGGDGNQPQHF.

The CDR3 sequence: CASSLWSERGETQYF. DNA of the CDR3: TGTGCCAGCAGCTTATGGTCGGAGCGGGGGGAGACCCAGTACTTC. This chain connects TRBV7-9 to TRBJ2-5, with 8 nucleotides matching TRBD2. Trimming cost V 2 bases and J 5 bases; bases outside gene matches: 7. The CDR3 is 15 residues long. The germline V gene encodes CDR1 SEHNR and CDR2 FQNEAQ (reference sequence).

This chain links TRBV7-9 with TRBJ2-5, with a possible D match to TRBD2 (5 bases). In germline, CDR1 is SEHNR, CDR2 FQNEAQ (reference sequence). The CDR3 sequence is 15 residues long. The V end was cut by 2 bases, the J end by 3 bases, with 13 bases between. The CDR3 DNA sequence: TGTGCCAGCAGCTTAAGGATTGGAGGCAAAGAGACCCAGTACTTC. This sequence encodes CASSLRIGGKETQYF.

In the case of this clone: The same CDR3 is also encoded by other DNA sequences in this sample. The chain is built from TRBV6-6 and TRBJ2-7; 9 bases are a match to TRBD1. The CDR3 is made up of 15 amino acids. V shed 3 bases, J shed 6 bases, and the junction held 9 bases outside the gene matches. The V gene's germline CDR1 is MNHNY and CDR2 SVGAGI (reference sequence). The DNA for the CDR3 is TGTGCCAGCAGTTATACCTCCGGGACAGGGTCCGAGCAGTACTTC. Translated, it gives CASSYTSGTGSEQYF.

The V call is TRBV19, the J call TRBJ2-3; 14 bases match TRBD2. Germline loops: CDR1 LNHDA, CDR2 SQIVND (reference sequence). This CDR3 is 18 amino acids long. The trim removed 3 bases at V and 5 bases at J, leaving 10 bases unmatched. Here the CDR3 reads CASSIRGLAGVHGDTQYF. CDR3 nucleotide sequence: TGTGCCAGTAGTATTAGGGGACTAGCGGGGGTTCACGGAGATACGCAGTATTTT. The full variable domain, in which reference TRBV19 and TRBJ2-3 provide the parts outside the CDR3, is DGGITQSPKYLFRKEGQNVTLSCEQNLNHDAMYWYRQDPGQGLRLIYYSQIVNDFQKGDIAEGYSVSREKKESFPLTVTSAQKNPTAFYLCASSIRGLAGVHGDTQYFGPGTRLTVL.

This chain connects TRBV9 to TRBJ2-3; D might be TRBD2 (6 bases). The V and J ends lost 0 bases and 2 bases respectively, with 13 bases between them. The CDR3 is 16 amino acids. The germline V gene encodes CDR1 SGDLS and CDR2 YYNGEE. CDR3 sequence: CASSVATGGFTDTQYF. The DNA of the CDR3 is TGTGCCAGCAGCGTAGCTACCGGGGGATTCACAGATACGCAGTATTTT. The whole variable domain, filled in from reference TRBV9 and TRBJ2-3, reads DSGVTQTPKHLITATGQRVTLRCSPRSGDLSVYWYQQSLDQGLQFLIQYYNGEERAKGNILERFSAQQFPDLHSELNLSSLELGDSALYFCASSVATGGFTDTQYFGPGTRLTVL.

The chain carries TRBV27 and TRBJ2-7; D is undetermined. Germline-derived CDR1 and CDR2 are MNHEY and SMNVEV (reference sequence). The CDR3 contains 14 residues. Between the trimmed V and J ends, which lost 1 base and 2 bases, there was a span of 9 bases. The CDR3 DNA follows: TGTGCCAGCAGTTTATATACCCCGCCCTACGAGCAGTACTTC. It is translated as CASSLYTPPYEQYF.

This clone was detected once. The V and J genes are TRBV9 and TRBJ1-4; D unresolved. V was clipped by 0 bases and J by 5 bases, with 14 bases between them. Per the germline V gene, CDR1 is SGDLS and CDR2 is YYNGEE. CDR3 length equals 16 residues. In DNA form, the CDR3 reads TGTGCCAGCAGCGTAGACGGCTTCCCAAACAATGAAAAACTGTTTTTT. Translation gives CASSVDGFPNNEKLFF. The entire variable domain, with the rest obtained from reference TRBV9 and TRBJ1-4, is as follows: DSGVTQTPKHLITATGQRVTLRCSPRSGDLSVYWYQQSLDQGLQFLIQYYNGEERAKGNILERFSAQQFPDLHSELNLSSLELGDSALYFCASSVDGFPNNEKLFFGSGTQLSVL.

The chain is built from TRBV13 and TRBJ2-7; TRBD1 matches 9 bases. The CDR3 sequence is 15 residues long. Germline CDR1 PRHDT, CDR2 FYEKMQ (reference sequence). The junction had 9 bases not matched to a gene; V was cut back by 3 bases and J by 6 bases. The CDR3 spells CASSFTGTGSAEQYF. CDR3 nucleotide sequence: TGTGCCAGCAGCTTTACCGGGACAGGGAGTGCCGAGCAGTACTTC.

The chain is built from TRBV5-4 and TRBJ2-2; D may be TRBD1 or TRBD2 (5 bases each). This CDR3 has 14 residues. V dropped 4 bases and J dropped 0 bases, with 7 bases sitting between them. From germline, CDR1 is SGHNT and CDR2 YYREEE (reference sequence). DNA of the CDR3: TGTGCCAGCAGCCGGGGCACGAACACCGGGGAGCTGTTTTTT. The encoded protein is CASSRGTNTGELFF.

CDR3 DNA: TGTGCCAGCAGCACCTCGACAGGGATGAACACTGAAGCTTTCTTT. This sequence encodes CASSTSTGMNTEAFF. The V and J genes are TRBV5-5 and TRBJ1-1; TRBD1 matches at 7 bases. V lost 4 bases and J lost 0; bases outside the gene matches: 6. Germline assignment: CDR1 SGHKS and CDR2 YYEKEE (reference sequence). The CDR3 extends over 15 amino acids.

The V gene is TRBV29-1, the J gene TRBJ1-4; 8 bases align to TRBD1. V gave up 6 bases and J gave up 6 bases; unmatched junction bases: 9. CDR1 SQVTM and CDR2 ANQGSEA come from the germline V gene. The CDR3 has 14 amino acids. The CDR3 DNA is TGCAGCGTCCGGAGGCAGGGGGCACATGAAAAACTGTTTTTT. It is translated as CSVRRQGAHEKLFF.